This T cell receptor beta chain is from a study of neurological immune-mediated disorders. PBMCs stored at -80 C, 2 million in total, were the source of the unsorted libraries. In its sample, this clonotype was seen many times. TCRdb used MiXCR to reprocess the 5' RACE reads, holding one entry per CDR3 protein. The table has 30,000 to 45,000 distinct CDR3 sequences, about a tenth seen once; the top ten hold approximately 7%. Sequencing used PBMCs. The clonotype comes from a woman between 25 and 40 years old with HTLV-1-associated myelopathy (HAM/TSP).

The CDR3 DNA reads TGTGCCAGCAGCTTTACGGTGGATACGCAGTATTTT. The encoded protein is CASSFTVDTQYF. The chain has TRBV7-9 and TRBJ2-3, with D unclear. CDR1 is SEHNR, CDR2 FQNEAQ, per germline (reference sequence). This CDR3 has 12 residues. Deletions cut 3 bases from V and 6 bases from J, with 7 bases between.